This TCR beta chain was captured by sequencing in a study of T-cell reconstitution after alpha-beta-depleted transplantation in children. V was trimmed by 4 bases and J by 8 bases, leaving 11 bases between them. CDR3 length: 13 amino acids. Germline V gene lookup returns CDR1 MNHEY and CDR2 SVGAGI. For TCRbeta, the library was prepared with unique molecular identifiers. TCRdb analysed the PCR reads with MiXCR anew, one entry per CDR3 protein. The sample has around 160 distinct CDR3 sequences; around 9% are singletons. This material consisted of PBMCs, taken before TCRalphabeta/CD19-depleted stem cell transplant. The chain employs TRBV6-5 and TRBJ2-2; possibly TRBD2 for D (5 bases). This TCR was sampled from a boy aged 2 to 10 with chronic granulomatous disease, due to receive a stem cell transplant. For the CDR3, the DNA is TGTGCCAGCAGTTTCACCGGGAATGGGGAGCTGTTTTTT. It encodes CASSFTGNGELFF.